This entry is about one TCR beta chain. Its antigen remains unidentified. The data originate from a study of cytomegalovirus exposure and HLA in healthy donors. Study overall: Most genotyped donors, around four fifths of 350 to 500, had Caucasian-associated genetic ancestry. Findings and caveats of the study: A missense variant in DCLRE1C was later tied to TCR beta V- and J-gene trimming.

V gave up 3 bases and J gave up 4 bases; unmatched junction bases: 9. The CDR3 has 18 residues. The germline V gene encodes CDR1 SGDLS and CDR2 YYNGEE. Donors consisted of healthy bone marrow donors. The study ran its PCR with 60 Vbeta and 13 Jbeta primers. The assay was immunoSEQ multiplex PCR, and TCRdb's table has in-frame clones only and misses some. This table has about 170,000 clones, roughly 72% appearing once. The receptor was derived from a woman younger than 45 in good health and CMV-seropositive. J is TRBJ2-3 and V is TRBV9; the match to TRBD2 covers 15 bases. What was sequenced was PBMCs. This CDR3 is CASSASSGTSGGSDTQYF. Written as DNA, the CDR3 is TGTGCCAGCAGCGCTTCTTCCGGGACTAGCGGGGGGTCAGATACGCAGTATTTT. Supplemented by reference TRBV9 and TRBJ2-3, the full variable domain reads DSGVTQTPKHLITATGQRVTLRCSPRSGDLSVYWYQQSLDQGLQFLIQYYNGEERAKGNILERFSAQQFPDLHSELNLSSLELGDSALYFCASSASSGTSGGSDTQYFGPGTRLTVL.